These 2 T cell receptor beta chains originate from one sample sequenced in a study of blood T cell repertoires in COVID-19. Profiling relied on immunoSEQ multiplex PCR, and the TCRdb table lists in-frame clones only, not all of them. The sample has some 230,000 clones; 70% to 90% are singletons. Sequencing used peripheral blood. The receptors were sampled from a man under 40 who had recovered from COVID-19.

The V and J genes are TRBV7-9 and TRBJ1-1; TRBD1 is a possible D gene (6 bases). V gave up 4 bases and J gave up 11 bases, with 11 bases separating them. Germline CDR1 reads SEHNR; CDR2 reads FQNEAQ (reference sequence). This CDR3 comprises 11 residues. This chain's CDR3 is CASSSTGLAFF. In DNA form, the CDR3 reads TGTGCCAGCAGCTCCACAGGGCTGGCTTTCTTT.

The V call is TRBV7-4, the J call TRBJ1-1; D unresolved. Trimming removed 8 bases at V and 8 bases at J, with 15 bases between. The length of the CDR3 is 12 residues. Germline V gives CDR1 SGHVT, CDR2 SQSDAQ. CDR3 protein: CASGNSCGEAFF. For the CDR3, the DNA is TGTGCCAGCGGCAACTCTTGCGGGGAAGCTTTCTTT.